Sequencing of this T cell receptor beta chain was carried out in a study of blood T cell repertoires in COVID-19. Overall study context: Researchers got acute and convalescent COVID-19 samples from the United States, Italy and Spain.

Clinical history as reported by participants underpinned cohort assignment. For recovered donors of Cohort 3, there were two negative PCRs, clearance, or symptom resolution. Assay: immunoSEQ multiplex PCR; the TCRdb copy retains only in-frame clones and omits some. The data hold approximately 280,000 clones, with around nine tenths observed a single time. This CDR3 has 17 residues. Deletions cut 0 bases from V and 2 bases from J, with 17 bases between. Germline V lookup: CDR1 SGHRS, CDR2 YFSETQ. V is TRBV5-1 and J is TRBJ1-1, with a tentative D call TRBD1 (5 bases). The clonotype comes from a woman aged 18-30 years who had recovered from COVID-19. Sequencing was carried out using PBMCs or T cells enriched from blood (not recorded which). CDR3 sequence reads: CASSLGPGPAGNTEAFF. The CDR3 DNA sequence: TGCGCCAGCAGCTTGGGCCCAGGGCCAGCGGGTAACACTGAAGCTTTCTTT.